This entry is about one T cell receptor beta chain. The sample is drawn from a study of CD8 T cells in Susac syndrome. After removal of 6 bases from V and 3 bases from J, the junction contained 5 bases not matched to a gene. This CDR3 contains 15 residues. When the RNA was reverse transcribed, random hexamers were used with an input of roughly 0.45 to 1 ug. Each CDR3 protein is one row after TCRdb ran MiXCR on the immunoSEQ multiplex PCR reads. The table has more than 100,000 distinct CDR3 sequences, about 96% seen once. Sequencing was carried out using CD4+ T cells from PBMCs. The chain recombines TRBV12-3 or TRBV12-4 with TRBJ2-3; 11 bases match TRBD2. The TCR comes from a human donor in good health. CDR3 protein: CASSSTSGRTDTQYF. The CDR3 coding sequence is TGTGCCAGCAGCTCAACTAGCGGGAGAACAGATACGCAGTATTTT.